Only a few counts were recorded for the clone carrying this T cell receptor beta chain. Antigen specificity is unknown. The source material, RNA transcripts, was used to amplify TCR beta CDR3 regions. A first-round RT-PCR of the TCR CDR3 used the HTBI primer set. TCRdb ran MiXCR on the multiplex PCR reads and lists one entry per CDR3 protein. The sample holds 280,000 or so distinct CDR3 sequences, approximately 16% seen once. The data derive from a study of T cells in Graves' hyperthyroidism and ophthalmopathy. Study as a whole: Staff took peripheral blood when the initial diagnosis was made, before any treatment began. The study's findings and limits: Through a model of 13 V-J features, ophthalmopathy was separated from stable hyperthyroidism.

Uncontrolled infection, other autoimmune disease, pregnancy or lactation barred patients from enrollment. The germline CDR1 and CDR2 sequences are LNHNV and YYDKDF (reference sequence). The CDR3 consists of 11 residues. Trimming removed 6 bases at V and 3 bases at J, with 5 bases between. The sample taken for sequencing was blood. This receptor was obtained from a woman between 45 and 65 years old with Graves' hyperthyroidism that later progressed to Graves' ophthalmopathy. The V call is TRBV15, the J call TRBJ2-5; D call uncertain. The CDR3 loop is CATRWEETQYF. The CDR3 bases are TGTGCCACCAGGTGGGAAGAGACCCAGTACTTC.